Reported below is one T cell receptor beta chain. The antigen is undetermined. The data originate from a study of CD8+ T cells in alopecia areata. PBMCs yielded sorted CD4+ and CD8+ T cells. Study-wide points: Relative to normal scalp, lesional scalp, especially alopecia totalis/universalis, showed higher clonality. Whereas mice showed it more clearly, TCR sharing across patients was murkier, possibly because of HLA. In scalp samples, resident alphabeta T cells of normal skin are also sequenced.

CDR3 size: 15 residues. CDR1 and CDR2 (germline): SGHRS, YFSETQ. The germline V and J ends were trimmed by 1 base and 7 bases, with 15 bases remaining between them. RNA extraction was followed by reverse transcription into cDNA, which acted as the sequencing template. Only in-frame clones appear in the TCRdb table, and some are missing; sequencing was by immunoSEQ multiplex PCR. The sample includes about 150,000 clones, 55% to 65% seen only once; the top ten take 4.5% to 5%. The chain links TRBV5-1 to TRBJ2-1; D is tentatively TRBD1 or TRBD2 (5 bases each). Sequencing used CD4+ T cells sorted from blood. The receptor comes from a human donor in good health. The CDR3 coding sequence is TGCGCCAGCAGCTTGTTAGGGACGGCGGAAAATGAGCAGTTCTTC. This translates into CASSLLGTAENEQFF.